These 14 T cell receptor beta chains were sequenced from one sample in a study of CD8 T cells in ankylosing spondylitis. MiXCR, applied by TCRdb to the 5' RACE reads, yields one record per CDR3 protein. The table records 8,500 to 10,000 distinct CDR3 sequences, around 6% of them present only once. Sequencing used blood, either unsorted or a sorted T cell fraction (not recorded which). Receptors originate from a female donor with ankylosing spondylitis or in good health (not recorded which).

This clonotype was seen at least ten times. The chain is built from TRBV9 and TRBJ1-4, with TRBD1 as a possible D gene (6 bases). CDR1 SGDLS and CDR2 YYNGEE come from the germline V gene. The CDR3 sequence is 15 residues long. Trimming removed 0 bases from V and 4 bases from J, with 10 bases in between. The CDR3 loop is CASSVDGGGNEKLFF. CDR3 coding DNA: TGTGCCAGCAGCGTAGATGGAGGGGGTAATGAAAAACTGTTTTTT.

In its sample, this clonotype is medium-sized. This chain links TRBV9 with TRBJ2-1, with TRBD2 matching 7 bases. The CDR3 contains 16 residues. Germline CDR1 and CDR2: SGDLS and YYNGEE. J lost 8 bases, V lost 3 bases, and 14 bases had no gene match. As DNA, the CDR3 is TGTGCCAGCAGCGGGGTTACTAGCGCACTACTGGATGAGCAGTTCTTC. This translates into CASSGVTSALLDEQFF.

In its sample, this clonotype ranks as medium-sized. V gene TRBV9 combines with J gene TRBJ1-6; TRBD1 might be the D (6 bases). The CDR3 contains 14 residues. The V and J ends lost 4 bases and 8 bases respectively, with 13 bases between them. In germline, CDR1 is SGDLS, CDR2 YYNGEE. The CDR3 sequence is CASSMQGLDSPLHF. In DNA form, the CDR3 reads TGTGCCAGCAGCATGCAGGGGTTGGATTCACCCCTCCACTTT.

This clonotype was picked up many times. This could be a read error, since a much larger clone is one nucleotide away. The chain uses TRBV9 and TRBJ1-5; 8 bases are shared with TRBD1. Unmatched junction bases numbered 5, after V lost 3 bases and J lost 3 bases. Germline CDR1 is SGDLS and CDR2 is YYNGEE. There are 15 residues in the CDR3. The CDR3 nucleotides read TGTGCCAGCAGCGGGACAGGGAATACCAATCAGCCCCAGCATTTT. It is translated as CASSGTGNTNQPQHF. Full variable domain (rest looked up from reference TRBV9 and TRBJ1-5): DSGVTQTPKHLITATGQRVTLRCSPRSGDLSVYWYQQSLDQGLQFLIQYYNGEERAKGNILERFSAQQFPDLHSELNLSSLELGDSALYFCASSGTGNTNQPQHFGDGTRLSIL.

This clonotype is medium-sized by share. V gene TRBV9 combines with J gene TRBJ1-6; 7 nucleotides match TRBD1. CDR1 and CDR2 from the germline V gene are SGDLS and YYNGEE. V shed 3 bases, J shed 9 bases, and the junction held 12 bases outside the gene matches. CDR3 length equals 16 residues. The CDR3 region is CASSATGQDPGSPLHF. CDR3 in DNA: TGTGCCAGCAGCGCGACAGGACAGGACCCGGGTTCACCCCTCCACTTT.

This clonotype has a count of ten or more. The CDR3 here is CASSVEVTQSSYNEQFF. CDR3 nucleotides: TGTGCCAGCAGCGTCGAAGTGACGCAGAGCTCCTACAATGAGCAGTTCTTC. The J gene is TRBJ2-1, the V gene TRBV9; D gene unclear. The CDR3 has 17 residues. Trimming cost V 2 bases and J 0 bases, with 15 bases left between them. Germline CDR1 and CDR2: SGDLS and YYNGEE.

This clonotype was recorded at least ten times. This chain uses TRBV9 with TRBJ2-7; 7 nucleotides agree with TRBD1. CDR3 length: 14 amino acids. Unmatched junction bases numbered 9, after V lost 3 bases and J lost 6 bases. Germline V gene lookup returns CDR1 SGDLS and CDR2 YYNGEE. CDR3 nucleotides: TGTGCCAGCAGCGCCTCAGGGGGAGCGAGCGAGCAGTACTTC. Translated, it gives CASSASGGASEQYF. The full variable domain, rest sourced from reference TRBV9 and TRBJ2-7, is DSGVTQTPKHLITATGQRVTLRCSPRSGDLSVYWYQQSLDQGLQFLIQYYNGEERAKGNILERFSAQQFPDLHSELNLSSLELGDSALYFCASSASGGASEQYFGPGTRLTVT.

This clonotype was seen only a few times. The V and J genes are TRBV9 and TRBJ2-7, with 7 bases fitting TRBD1. J was trimmed by 0 bases and V by 2 bases; bases with no gene match: 5. Germline CDR1 and CDR2: SGDLS and YYNGEE. The CDR3 runs to 15 residues. CDR3 sequence: CASSVGTAFSYEQYF. For the CDR3, the DNA is TGTGCCAGCAGCGTGGGGACAGCTTTCTCCTACGAGCAGTACTTC.

This clonotype was seen a few times. The chain couples TRBV9 to TRBJ1-5, with D hard to call. Looked up from germline, CDR1 is SGDLS and CDR2 is YYNGEE. The V and J ends lost 0 bases and 5 bases respectively, with 12 bases between them. The CDR3 length is 15 residues. DNA of the CDR3: TGTGCCAGCAGCGTAGTACCAGGTGTTGATCAGCCCCAGCATTTT. Translation: CASSVVPGVDQPQHF.

The sample holds many counts of this clonotype. This chain connects TRBV9 to TRBJ2-7, with TRBD2 matching 7 bases. J lost 6 bases, V lost 0 bases, and 0 bases had no gene match. The length of the CDR3 is 12 residues. Germline V CDR1 and CDR2: SGDLS, YYNGEE. CDR3 residues: CASSVGGGEQYF. The CDR3 nucleotides read TGTGCCAGCAGCGTAGGGGGGGGCGAGCAGTACTTC. The full variable domain, its missing parts supplied by reference TRBV9 and TRBJ2-7, is DSGVTQTPKHLITATGQRVTLRCSPRSGDLSVYWYQQSLDQGLQFLIQYYNGEERAKGNILERFSAQQFPDLHSELNLSSLELGDSALYFCASSVGGGEQYFGPGTRLTVT.

This clonotype was seen only a few times. The chain has TRBV9 and TRBJ2-5; 8 bases align to TRBD2. This CDR3 spans 15 amino acids. V was pared by 3 bases and J by 8 bases, with 12 bases of the junction left unmatched. Germline V CDR1 and CDR2: SGDLS, YYNGEE. This CDR3 reads CASSGGEAGVDTQYF. The CDR3 nucleotides are TGTGCCAGCAGCGGGGGAGAAGCGGGGGTGGATACCCAGTACTTC.

This clonotype was recorded many times. The J gene is TRBJ2-7, the V gene TRBV9; TRBD1 or TRBD2 may be the D gene (5 bases each). From germline, CDR1 is SGDLS and CDR2 YYNGEE. The CDR3 totals 15 residues. Trimming pared 0 bases from V and 2 bases from J, leaving 12 bases between. The CDR3 coding sequence is TGTGCCAGCAGCGTAGGGGACGGGATTACCTACGAGCAGTACTTC. Its protein is CASSVGDGITYEQYF. Complete variable domain (other parts from reference TRBV9 and TRBJ2-7): DSGVTQTPKHLITATGQRVTLRCSPRSGDLSVYWYQQSLDQGLQFLIQYYNGEERAKGNILERFSAQQFPDLHSELNLSSLELGDSALYFCASSVGDGITYEQYFGPGTRLTVT.

This clonotype was observed at least ten times. This sequence joins TRBV9 and TRBJ1-3, with D perhaps matching TRBD1 (6 bases). Germline lookup yields CDR1 SGDLS and CDR2 YYNGEE. V gave up 0 bases and J gave up 0 bases, with 16 bases separating them. This CDR3 comprises 18 residues. This CDR3 is CASSVEQGIAHSGNTIYF. CDR3 bases: TGTGCCAGCAGCGTAGAACAGGGCATCGCCCACTCTGGAAACACCATATATTTT.

This clonotype was seen at least ten times. The junction departs from the called germline gene at one end, perhaps through a read error. The chain joins TRBV9 to TRBJ2-3; 7 bases are a match to TRBD1. CDR3 length equals 15 residues. In germline, CDR1 is SGDLS, CDR2 YYNGEE. The CDR3 nucleotides read TGTGCCAGCAGCGTAGAGGGGGCTAGCACAGACACGCAGTATTTT. Translation: CASSVEGASTDTQYF. The variable domain in full, completed from reference TRBV9 and TRBJ2-3, reads DSGVTQTPKHLITATGQRVTLRCSPRSGDLSVYWYQQSLDQGLQFLIQYYNGEERAKGNILERFSAQQFPDLHSELNLSSLELGDSALYFCASSVEGASTDTQYFGPGTRLTVL.